This TCR beta chain is drawn from a study of blood T cell repertoires in COVID-19. Each participant's cohort was designated according to participant-reported clinical history. Recovered participants had two consecutive negative NP/OP PCR tests, healthcare professional clearance, or symptom resolution. The table came from immunoSEQ multiplex PCR; TCRdb's copy has only in-frame clones and leaves some out. Of 150,000 to 200,000 clones detected, about 83% appear once; the ten largest clones hold around 9%. Sequencing was done on a sample of PBMCs or T cells enriched from blood (not recorded which). The TCR was taken from a woman in her thirties who had recovered from COVID-19.

Here the CDR3 DNA reads TGTGCCAGCAGCTCCCCGCACCCTAGAGAGCAGTACTTC. As protein: CASSSPHPREQYF. The chain joins TRBV7-9 to TRBJ2-7; D not certain. CDR1 and CDR2 (germline): SEHNR, FQNEAQ (reference sequence). The CDR3 contains 13 residues. Trimming shortened V by 4 bases and J by 7 bases, and 14 bases separated the two germline ends. The full variable domain, in which reference TRBV7-9 and TRBJ2-7 provide the parts outside the CDR3, is DTGVSQNPRHKITKRGQNVTFRCDPISEHNRLYWYRQTLGQGPEFLTYFQNEAQLEKSRLLSDRFSAERPKGSFSTLEIQRTEQGDSAMYLCASSSPHPREQYFGPGTRLTVT.